This T cell receptor beta chain is drawn from a study of T-cell reconstitution after alpha-beta-depleted transplantation in children. Study-wide results and limits: Expanded clones from the graft, numbering several hundred, reportedly supplied alpha-beta T cells about two months after transplant. From surviving recipient T cells and thymic progenitors came the high day-60 TCRbeta diversity observed in some patients. T-cell numbers and diversity, one year after transplant, stemmed largely from T cells that were newly produced.

Library preparation (for TCRbeta) was performed with unique molecular identifiers. TCRdb analysed the PCR reads with MiXCR anew, one entry per CDR3 protein. The repertoire includes approximately 110,000 distinct CDR3 sequences, 23% of them detected once, and roughly a tenth sits in the top ten. V was trimmed by 0 bases and J by 5 bases, leaving 10 bases between them. Per germline, CDR1 SGHTA and CDR2 FQGNSA. The CDR3 loop spans 14 amino acids. Details on this clonotype: The target antigen is unknown.

The sample here was PBMCs, mostly from graft donor cells, taken 180 days after TCRalphabeta/CD19-depleted stem cell transplant. The genes are TRBV7-2 and TRBJ2-5; a possible D gene is TRBD1 (5 bases). The receptor was isolated from a male patient aged 2-15 years who had a stem cell transplant for chronic granulomatous disease, so the T cells may come from the graft donor. The CDR3 bases are TGTGCCAGCAGCTTAGCGGGGCTTGGGGAGACCCAGTACTTC. Its translation: CASSLAGLGETQYF.